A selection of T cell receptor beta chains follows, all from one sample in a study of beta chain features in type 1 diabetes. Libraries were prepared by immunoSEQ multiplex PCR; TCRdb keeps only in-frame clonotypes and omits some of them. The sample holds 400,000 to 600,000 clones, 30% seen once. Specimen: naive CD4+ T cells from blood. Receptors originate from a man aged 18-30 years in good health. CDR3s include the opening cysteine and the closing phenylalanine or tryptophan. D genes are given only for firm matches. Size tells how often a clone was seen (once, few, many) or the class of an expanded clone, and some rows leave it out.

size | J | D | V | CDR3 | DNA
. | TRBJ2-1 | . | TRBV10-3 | CAISANNEQFF | TGTGCCATCAGTGCAAACAATGAGCAGTTCTTC
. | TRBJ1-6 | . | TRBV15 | CATSSQDGSPLHF | TGTGCCACCAGCAGCCAGGACGGCTCACCCCTCCACTTT
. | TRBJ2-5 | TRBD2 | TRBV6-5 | CASSSGTSGSQETQYF | TGTGCCAGCAGTTCCGGGACTAGCGGGAGCCAAGAGACCCAGTACTTC
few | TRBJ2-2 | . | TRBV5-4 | CASSLQGNTGELFF | TGTGCCAGCAGCCTACAGGGGAACACCGGGGAGCTGTTTTTT
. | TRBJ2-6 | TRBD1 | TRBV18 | CASSPRETGSSGANVLTF | TGTGCCAGCTCACCACGCGAGACAGGGTCTTCTGGGGCCAACGTCCTGACTTTC
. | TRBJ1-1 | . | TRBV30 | CAWSQTRRRTEAFF | TGTGCCTGGAGCCAGACGAGGAGGAGGACTGAAGCTTTCTTT
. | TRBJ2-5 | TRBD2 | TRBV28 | CASIPSGQETQYF | TGTGCCAGCATCCCTAGCGGGCAAGAGACCCAGTACTTC
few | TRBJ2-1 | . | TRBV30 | CAWSFRTLRSGNEQFF | TGTGCCTGGAGTTTCCGGACCCTGCGGTCGGGCAATGAGCAGTTCTTC
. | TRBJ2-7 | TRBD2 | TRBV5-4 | CASSIAGPASGLYEQYF | TGTGCCAGCAGCATAGCCGGCCCGGCTAGCGGCCTTTACGAGCAGTACTTC
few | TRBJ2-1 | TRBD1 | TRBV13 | CASSPRQGYNEQFF | TGTGCCAGCAGCCCCCGACAGGGTTACAATGAGCAGTTCTTC
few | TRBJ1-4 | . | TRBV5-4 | CASSLDGPTNEKLFF | TGTGCCAGCAGCTTGGACGGGCCAACTAATGAAAAACTGTTTTTT
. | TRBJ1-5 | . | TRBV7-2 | CASSREGVLAQHF | TGTGCCAGCAGCAGGGAGGGGGTTTTGGCCCAGCATTTT
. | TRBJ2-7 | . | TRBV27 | CASSLSGIEASYEQYF | TGTGCCAGCAGTTTGTCAGGGATAGAAGCTTCCTACGAGCAGTACTTC
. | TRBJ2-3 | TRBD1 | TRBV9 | CASSPTGTGSATQYF | TGTGCCAGCAGCCCAACCGGGACAGGGTCTGCTACGCAGTATTTT
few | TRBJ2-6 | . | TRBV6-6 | CASSPSRGSGANVLTF | TGTGCCAGCAGTCCCTCAAGGGGGTCTGGGGCCAACGTCCTGACTTTC
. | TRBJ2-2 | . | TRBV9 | CASSEQFSGTTGTGELFF | TGTGCCAGCAGCGAACAATTCTCCGGGACAACGGGCACCGGGGAGCTGTTTTTT
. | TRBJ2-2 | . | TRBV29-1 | CSVDRGLNTGELFF | TGCAGCGTTGACAGGGGCTTAAACACCGGGGAGCTGTTTTTT
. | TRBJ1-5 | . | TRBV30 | CAWSVGSNQPQHF | TGTGCCTGGAGTGTAGGGTCGAATCAGCCCCAGCATTTT
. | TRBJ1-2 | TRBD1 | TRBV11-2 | CASSPGAGQLFYGYTF | TGTGCCAGCAGCCCGGGGGCGGGACAGCTCTTCTATGGCTACACCTTC
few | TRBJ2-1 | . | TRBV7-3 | CASSLTTVIRGNEQFF | TGTGCCAGCAGCTTAACGACGGTCATAAGGGGCAATGAGCAGTTCTTC
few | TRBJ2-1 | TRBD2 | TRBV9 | CASTLTSGNYNEQFF | TGTGCCAGCACCCTGACTAGCGGGAACTACAATGAGCAGTTCTTC
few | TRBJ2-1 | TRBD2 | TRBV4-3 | CASSQRLAGVVNEQFF | TGCGCCAGCAGCCAAAGGCTAGCGGGAGTCGTGAATGAGCAGTTCTTC
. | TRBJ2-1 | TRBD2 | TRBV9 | CASSMAGVAEQFF | TGTGCCAGCAGCATGGCGGGAGTTGCTGAGCAGTTCTTC
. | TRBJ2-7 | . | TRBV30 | CAWRGHLGGRTYEQYF | TGTGCCTGGAGGGGTCACCTAGGAGGGAGGACCTACGAGCAGTACTTC
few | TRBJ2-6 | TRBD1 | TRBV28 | CASSQGQGASGANVLTF | TGTGCCAGCAGTCAGGGACAGGGGGCCTCTGGGGCCAACGTCCTGACTTTC
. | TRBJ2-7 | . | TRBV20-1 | CSAWKGPEQYF | TGCAGTGCCTGGAAAGGTCCCGAGCAGTACTTC
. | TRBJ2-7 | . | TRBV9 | CASSPRRDGASYEQYF | TGTGCCAGCAGCCCGCGCCGGGACGGAGCCTCCTACGAGCAGTACTTC
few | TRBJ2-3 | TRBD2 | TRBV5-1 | CASSGWREGREDTQYF | TGCGCCAGCAGTGGGTGGCGGGAGGGCCGTGAAGATACGCAGTATTTT
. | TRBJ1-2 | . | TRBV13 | CASSPIGQHGYTF | TGTGCCAGCAGCCCGATAGGACAGCATGGCTACACCTTC
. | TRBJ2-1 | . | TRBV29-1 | CSVGPSSTYNEQFF | TGCAGCGTTGGGCCTAGCTCAACTTACAATGAGCAGTTCTTC
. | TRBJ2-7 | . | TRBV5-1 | CASSPDWGASYEQYF | TGCGCCAGCAGCCCAGATTGGGGAGCCTCCTACGAGCAGTACTTC
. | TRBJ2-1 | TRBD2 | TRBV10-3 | CASDSSGTLNEQFF | TGTGCCAGCGATTCTAGCGGGACCCTCAATGAGCAGTTCTTC
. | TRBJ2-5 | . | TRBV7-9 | CASSLATGEETQYF | TGTGCCAGCAGCTTAGCTACAGGTGAAGAGACCCAGTACTTC
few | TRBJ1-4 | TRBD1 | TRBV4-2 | CASSQGQGGEKLFF | TGTGCCAGCAGCCAGGGCCAGGGGGGTGAAAAACTGTTTTTT
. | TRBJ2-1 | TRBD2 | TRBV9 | CASSVAGGSNEQFF | TGTGCCAGCAGCGTGGCGGGAGGGAGCAATGAGCAGTTCTTC
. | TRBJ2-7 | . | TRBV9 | CASSPAGRGYEQYF | TGTGCCAGCAGCCCCGCTGGCAGGGGCTACGAGCAGTACTTC
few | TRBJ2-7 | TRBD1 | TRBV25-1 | CASGGQGKYEQYF | TGTGCCAGCGGGGGACAGGGAAAGTACGAGCAGTACTTC
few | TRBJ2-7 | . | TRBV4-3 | CASSQDLVEGVYREQYF | TGCGCCAGCAGCCAAGATCTAGTGGAGGGGGTATACCGGGAGCAGTACTTC
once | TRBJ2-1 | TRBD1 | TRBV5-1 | CASSTGTVNNEQFF | TGCGCCAGCAGCACCGGGACAGTGAACAATGAGCAGTTCTTC
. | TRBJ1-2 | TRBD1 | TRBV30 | CAWSVQGVGSGYTF | TGTGCCTGGAGTGTACAGGGGGTAGGCTCTGGCTACACCTTC
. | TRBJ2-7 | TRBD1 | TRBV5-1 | CASSLAPGQGKEQYF | TGCGCCAGCAGCTTAGCGCCGGGACAGGGCAAAGAGCAGTACTTC
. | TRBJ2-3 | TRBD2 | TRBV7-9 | CASSLGGLTQYF | TGTGCCAGCAGCTTAGGGGGACTAACGCAGTATTTT
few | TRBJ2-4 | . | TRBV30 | CAWSPRAAREWAKNIQYF | TGTGCCTGGAGTCCCCGTGCCGCCCGGGAGTGGGCCAAAAACATTCAGTACTTC
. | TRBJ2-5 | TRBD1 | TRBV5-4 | CASSSGQQETQYF | TGTGCCAGCAGCTCGGGACAGCAAGAGACCCAGTACTTC
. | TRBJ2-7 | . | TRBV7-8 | CASSLVDWGYEQYF | TGTGCCAGCAGCTTAGTTGACTGGGGGTACGAGCAGTACTTC
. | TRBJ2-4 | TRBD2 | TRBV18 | CASSPSGAGAKNIQYF | TGTGCCAGCTCACCGAGCGGAGCGGGGGCCAAAAACATTCAGTACTTC
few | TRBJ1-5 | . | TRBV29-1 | CSVDQPQHF | TGCAGCGTTGATCAGCCCCAGCATTTT
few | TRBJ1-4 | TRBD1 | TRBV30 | CAWSRDRSTSEKLFF | TGTGCCTGGAGTCGGGACAGAAGTACCAGTGAAAAACTGTTTTTT
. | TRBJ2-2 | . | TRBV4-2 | CASSQDRLTGELFF | TGTGCCAGCAGCCAAGATAGACTCACCGGGGAGCTGTTTTTT
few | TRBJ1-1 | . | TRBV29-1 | CSVLLGNTEAFF | TGCAGCGTTCTGCTGGGAAACACTGAAGCTTTCTTT
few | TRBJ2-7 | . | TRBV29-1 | CSVFRGSEQYF | TGCAGCGTTTTTCGGGGAAGCGAGCAGTACTTC
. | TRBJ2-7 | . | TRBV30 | CAWLSRLSYEQYF | TGTGCCTGGTTAAGCAGGCTCTCCTACGAGCAGTACTTC
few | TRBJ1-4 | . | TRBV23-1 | CATELATNEKLFF | TGCGCCACCGAGCTTGCAACTAATGAAAAACTGTTTTTT